This TCR beta chain was identified during a study of control samples from healthy donors and cancer patients. Germline V gives CDR1 MNHEY, CDR2 SVGAGI. This CDR3 contains 14 residues. With 7 bases removed from V and 0 bases from J, the gap between germline ends came to 12 bases. Sequencing used immunoSEQ multiplex PCR; TCRdb keeps in-frame clones, though not all of them. The sample carries around 130,000 clones, under 95% recorded once. This clonotype was obtained from a man aged 45-65 years with head and neck cancer. Material for sequencing was PBMCs. This chain links TRBV6-5 with TRBJ1-1; D perhaps matches TRBD1 (5 bases). The CDR3 DNA sequence: TGTGCCAGCAACTGGGGGTTCCTGAACACTGAAGCTTTCTTT. It translates to CASNWGFLNTEAFF.